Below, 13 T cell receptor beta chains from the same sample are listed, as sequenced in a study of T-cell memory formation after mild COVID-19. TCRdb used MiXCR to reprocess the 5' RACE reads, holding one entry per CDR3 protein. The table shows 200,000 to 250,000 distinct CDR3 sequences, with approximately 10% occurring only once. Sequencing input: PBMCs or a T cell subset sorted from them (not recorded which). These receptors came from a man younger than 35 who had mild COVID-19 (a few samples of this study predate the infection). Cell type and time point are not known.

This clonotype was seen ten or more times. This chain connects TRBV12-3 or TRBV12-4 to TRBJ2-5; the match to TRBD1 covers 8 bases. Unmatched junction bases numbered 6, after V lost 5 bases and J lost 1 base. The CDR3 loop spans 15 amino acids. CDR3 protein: CASSQGQGRQETQYF. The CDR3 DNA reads TGTGCCAGCAGTCAAGGACAGGGCCGCCAAGAGACCCAGTACTTC.

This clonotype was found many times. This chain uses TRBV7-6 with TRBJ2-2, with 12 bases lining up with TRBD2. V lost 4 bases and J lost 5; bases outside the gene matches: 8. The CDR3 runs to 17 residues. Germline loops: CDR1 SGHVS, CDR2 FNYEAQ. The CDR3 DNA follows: TGTGCCAGCAGCTCGCCGGGACTAGCGGGTCCAACCGGGGAGCTGTTTTTT. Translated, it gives CASSSPGLAGPTGELFF. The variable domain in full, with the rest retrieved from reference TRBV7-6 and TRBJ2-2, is GAGVSQSPRYKVTKRGQDVALRCDPISGHVSLYWYRQALGQGPEFLTYFNYEAQQDKSGLPNDRFSAERPEGSISTLTIQRTEQRDSAMYRCASSSPGLAGPTGELFFGEGSRLTVL.

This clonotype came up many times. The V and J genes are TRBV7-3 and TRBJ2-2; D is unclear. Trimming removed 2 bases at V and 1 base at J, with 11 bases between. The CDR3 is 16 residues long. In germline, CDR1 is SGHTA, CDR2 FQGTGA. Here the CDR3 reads CASSLPAEQNTGELFF. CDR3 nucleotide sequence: TGTGCCAGCAGCTTACCCGCCGAGCAGAACACCGGGGAGCTGTTTTTT.

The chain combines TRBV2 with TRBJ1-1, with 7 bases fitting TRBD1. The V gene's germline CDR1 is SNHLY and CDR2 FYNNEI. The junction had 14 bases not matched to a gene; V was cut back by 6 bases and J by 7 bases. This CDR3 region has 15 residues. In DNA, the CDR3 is TGTGCCAGCAGGGGACCGCTGACAGGGTCGGGTGAAGCTTTCTTT. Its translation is CASRGPLTGSGEAFF. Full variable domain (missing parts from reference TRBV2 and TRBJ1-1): EPEVTQTPSHQVTQMGQEVILRCVPISNHLYFYWYRQILGQKVEFLVSFYNNEISEKSEIFDDQFSVERPDGSNFTLKIRSTKLEDSAMYFCASRGPLTGSGEAFFGQGTRLTVV.

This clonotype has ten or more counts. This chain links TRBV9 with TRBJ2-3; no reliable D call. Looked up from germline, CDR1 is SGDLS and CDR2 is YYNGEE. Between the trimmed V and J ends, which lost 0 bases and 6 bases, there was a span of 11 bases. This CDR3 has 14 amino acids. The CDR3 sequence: CASSVVSPADTQYF. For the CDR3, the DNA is TGTGCCAGCAGCGTAGTTAGTCCCGCCGATACGCAGTATTTT.

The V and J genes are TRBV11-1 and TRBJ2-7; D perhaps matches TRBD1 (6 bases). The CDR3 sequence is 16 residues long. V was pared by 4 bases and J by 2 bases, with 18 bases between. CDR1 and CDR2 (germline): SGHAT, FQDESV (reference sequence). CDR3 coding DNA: TGTGCCAGCAGCTCTGACAGGACCGCCTATACCTACGAGCAGTACTTC. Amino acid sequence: CASSSDRTAYTYEQYF.

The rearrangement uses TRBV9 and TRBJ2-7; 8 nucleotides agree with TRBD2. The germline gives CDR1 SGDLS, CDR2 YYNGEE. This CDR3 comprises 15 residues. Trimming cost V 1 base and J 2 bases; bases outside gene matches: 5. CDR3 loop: CASSVREAGAYEQYF. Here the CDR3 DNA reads TGTGCCAGCAGCGTAAGGGAAGCGGGGGCCTACGAGCAGTACTTC. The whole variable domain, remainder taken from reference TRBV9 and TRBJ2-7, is DSGVTQTPKHLITATGQRVTLRCSPRSGDLSVYWYQQSLDQGLQFLIQYYNGEERAKGNILERFSAQQFPDLHSELNLSSLELGDSALYFCASSVREAGAYEQYFGPGTRLTVT.

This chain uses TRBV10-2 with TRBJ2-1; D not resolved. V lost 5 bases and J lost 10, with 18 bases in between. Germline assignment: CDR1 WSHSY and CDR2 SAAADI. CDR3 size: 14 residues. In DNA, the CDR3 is TGCGCCAGCAGTAAATTGGACGGTGCCGAGGAGCAGTTCTTC. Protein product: CASSKLDGAEEQFF.

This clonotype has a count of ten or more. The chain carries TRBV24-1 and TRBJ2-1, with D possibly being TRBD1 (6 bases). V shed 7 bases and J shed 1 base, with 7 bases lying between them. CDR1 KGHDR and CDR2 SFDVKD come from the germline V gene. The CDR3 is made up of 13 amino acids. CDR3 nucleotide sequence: TGTGCCACCAGGGACAGTTCCTACAATGAGCAGTTCTTC. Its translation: CATRDSSYNEQFF.

CDR3: CASSPWESYEQYF. The DNA of the CDR3 is TGTGCCAGCTCCCCCTGGGAGTCCTACGAGCAGTACTTC. V is TRBV18 and J is TRBJ2-7, with a weak D call TRBD2 (5 bases). The CDR3 extends over 13 amino acids. Germline CDR1 KGHSH, CDR2 LQKENI. The V and J ends lost 6 bases and 1 base respectively, with 10 bases between them.

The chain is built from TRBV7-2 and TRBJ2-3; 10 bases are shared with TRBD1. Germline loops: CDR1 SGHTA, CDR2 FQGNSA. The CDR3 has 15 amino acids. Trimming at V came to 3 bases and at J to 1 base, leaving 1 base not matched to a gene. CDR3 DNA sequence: TGTGCCAGCAGCTTGACAGGGGGCGGCACAGATACGCAGTATTTT. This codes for CASSLTGGGTDTQYF.

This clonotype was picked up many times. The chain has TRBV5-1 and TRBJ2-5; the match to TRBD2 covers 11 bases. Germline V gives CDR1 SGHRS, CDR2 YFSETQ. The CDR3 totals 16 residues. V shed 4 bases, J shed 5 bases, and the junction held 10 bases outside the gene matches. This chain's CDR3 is CASSLGTSGGVETQYF. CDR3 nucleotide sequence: TGCGCCAGCAGCCTCGGGACTAGCGGAGGGGTGGAGACCCAGTACTTC.

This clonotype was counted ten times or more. The CDR3 spells CASSIMSNEQFF. The DNA of the CDR3 is TGTGCCAGCAGTATAATGTCCAATGAGCAGTTCTTC. V and J are TRBV7-2 and TRBJ2-1; no reliable D call. The V end was cut by 6 bases, the J end by 6 bases, with 9 bases between. This CDR3 is built from 12 residues. Germline V CDR1 and CDR2: SGHTA, FQGNSA.